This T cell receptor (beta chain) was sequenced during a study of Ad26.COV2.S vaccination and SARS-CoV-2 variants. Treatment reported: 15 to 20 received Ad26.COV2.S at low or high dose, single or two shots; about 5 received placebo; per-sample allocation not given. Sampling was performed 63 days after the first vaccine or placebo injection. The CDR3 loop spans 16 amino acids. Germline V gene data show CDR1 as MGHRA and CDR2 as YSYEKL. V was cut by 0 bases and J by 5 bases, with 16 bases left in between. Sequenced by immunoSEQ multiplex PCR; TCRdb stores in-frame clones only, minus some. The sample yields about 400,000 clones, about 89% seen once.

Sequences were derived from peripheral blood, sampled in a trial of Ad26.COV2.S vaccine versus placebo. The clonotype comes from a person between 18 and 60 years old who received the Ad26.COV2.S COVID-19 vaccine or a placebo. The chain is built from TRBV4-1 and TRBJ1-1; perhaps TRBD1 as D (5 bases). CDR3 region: CASSQDPGGGITEAFF. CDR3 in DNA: TGCGCCAGCAGCCAAGATCCGGGCGGGGGAATAACTGAAGCTTTCTTT.